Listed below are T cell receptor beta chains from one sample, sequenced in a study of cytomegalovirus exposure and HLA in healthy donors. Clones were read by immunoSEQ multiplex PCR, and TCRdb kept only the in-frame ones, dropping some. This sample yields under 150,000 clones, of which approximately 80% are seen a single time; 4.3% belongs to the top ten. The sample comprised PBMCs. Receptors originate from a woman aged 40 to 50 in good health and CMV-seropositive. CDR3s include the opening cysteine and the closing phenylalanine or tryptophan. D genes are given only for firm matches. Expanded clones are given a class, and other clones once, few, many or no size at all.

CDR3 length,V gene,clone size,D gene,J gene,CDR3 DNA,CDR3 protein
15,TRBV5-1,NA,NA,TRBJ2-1,TGCGCCAGCAGCTTGACCGGACTCTCCTACAATGAGCAGTTCTTC,CASSLTGLSYNEQFF
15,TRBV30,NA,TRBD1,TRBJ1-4,TGTGCCTGCGAGGACAGGGGGCTCTTTGGCGAAAAACTGTTTTTT,CACEDRGLFGEKLFF
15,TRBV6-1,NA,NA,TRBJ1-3,TGTGCCAGCACCGAAGGGGGTTTCTCTGGAAACACCATATATTTT,CASTEGGFSGNTIYF
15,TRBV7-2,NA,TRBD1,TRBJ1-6,TGTGCCAGCAGCTCGGGACAGGGAGAGAATTCACCCCTCCACTTT,CASSSGQGENSPLHF
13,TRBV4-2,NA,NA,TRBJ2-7,TGTGCCAGCAGCCAACTTGAGGGCTACGAGCAGTACTTC,CASSQLEGYEQYF
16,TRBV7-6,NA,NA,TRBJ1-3,TGTGCCAGCAGCGCTGCGGACTTATTCTCTGGAAACACCATATATTTT,CASSAADLFSGNTIYF
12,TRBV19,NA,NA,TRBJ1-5,TGTGCCAGTAGTTTGGGGCAACGGCCCCAGCATTTT,CASSLGQRPQHF
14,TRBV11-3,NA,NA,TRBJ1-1,TGTGCCAGCAGCTTCGGGGGGTCGAACACTGAAGCTTTCTTT,CASSFGGSNTEAFF
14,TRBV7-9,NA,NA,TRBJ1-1,TGTGCCAGCAGCTTACGGGGGTCGGCCACTGAAGCTTTCTTT,CASSLRGSATEAFF
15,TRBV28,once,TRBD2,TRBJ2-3,TGTGCCAGCAGCTCTATTTGGACTAGCAGAGATACGCAGTATTTT,CASSSIWTSRDTQYF
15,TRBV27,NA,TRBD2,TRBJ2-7,TGTGCCAGCCGCCACGGACTAGCGGGAACCCACGAGCAGTACTTC,CASRHGLAGTHEQYF
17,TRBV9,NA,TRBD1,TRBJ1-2,TGTGCCAGCAGCGTAGGGGACAGGACTTTCCTAAACTATGGCTACACCTTC,CASSVGDRTFLNYGYTF
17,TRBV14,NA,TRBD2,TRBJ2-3,TGTGCCAGCAGCCAAGGGACTAGCGGGGCGGCCACAGATACGCAGTATTTT,CASSQGTSGAATDTQYF
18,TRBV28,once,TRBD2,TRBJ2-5,TGTGCCAGCAGCCGCCCGGGACTAGCGGGGGGCGAGGAGGAGACCCAGTACTTC,CASSRPGLAGGEEETQYF
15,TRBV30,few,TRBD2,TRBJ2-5,TGTGCCTGGACCACCGGACTAGCGGGAGCGGAGACCCAGTACTTC,CAWTTGLAGAETQYF
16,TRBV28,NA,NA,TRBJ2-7,TGTGCCAGCAGCCTCCTCTCGCGAGGCTCGTCCTACGAGCAGTACTTC,CASSLLSRGSSYEQYF
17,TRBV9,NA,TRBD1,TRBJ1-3,TGTGCCAGCAGCCCCGAACCGACAGGGATCGTTGGAAACACCATATATTTT,CASSPEPTGIVGNTIYF
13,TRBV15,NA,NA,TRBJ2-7,TGTGCCACCAGCAGAGTTCAGGGTCACGAGCAGTACTTC,CATSRVQGHEQYF
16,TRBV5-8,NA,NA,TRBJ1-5,TGTGCCAGCAGCATCCAGACAGGTGGGAGCAATCAGCCCCAGCATTTT,CASSIQTGGSNQPQHF
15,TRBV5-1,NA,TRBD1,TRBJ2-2,TGCGCCAGCAGCCCCGCGACAGGGAATACCGGGGAGCTGTTTTTT,CASSPATGNTGELFF
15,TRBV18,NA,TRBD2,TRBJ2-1,TGTGCCAGCTCACCATCGACTAGCGGGATAAATGAGCAGTTCTTC,CASSPSTSGINEQFF
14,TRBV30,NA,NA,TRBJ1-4,TGTGCCTGGAAGTTCGGACAGCAAAATGAAAAACTGTTTTTT,CAWKFGQQNEKLFF
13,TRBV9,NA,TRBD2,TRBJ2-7,TGTGCCAGCAGCGCCGGGAGGGACGTAAACCAGTACTTC,CASSAGRDVNQYF
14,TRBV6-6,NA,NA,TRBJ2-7,TGTGCCAGCGGGGGGGCTAGCGGAGGGGACGAGCAGTACTTC,CASGGASGGDEQYF
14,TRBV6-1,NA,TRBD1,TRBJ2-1,TGTGCCAGCAGGAGGGGACAGGGCGCAAATGAGCAGTTCTTC,CASRRGQGANEQFF
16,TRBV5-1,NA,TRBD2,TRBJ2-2,TGCGCCAGCAGCTCCGGACTAGCGGGAGAAGCCGGGGAGCTGTTTTTT,CASSSGLAGEAGELFF